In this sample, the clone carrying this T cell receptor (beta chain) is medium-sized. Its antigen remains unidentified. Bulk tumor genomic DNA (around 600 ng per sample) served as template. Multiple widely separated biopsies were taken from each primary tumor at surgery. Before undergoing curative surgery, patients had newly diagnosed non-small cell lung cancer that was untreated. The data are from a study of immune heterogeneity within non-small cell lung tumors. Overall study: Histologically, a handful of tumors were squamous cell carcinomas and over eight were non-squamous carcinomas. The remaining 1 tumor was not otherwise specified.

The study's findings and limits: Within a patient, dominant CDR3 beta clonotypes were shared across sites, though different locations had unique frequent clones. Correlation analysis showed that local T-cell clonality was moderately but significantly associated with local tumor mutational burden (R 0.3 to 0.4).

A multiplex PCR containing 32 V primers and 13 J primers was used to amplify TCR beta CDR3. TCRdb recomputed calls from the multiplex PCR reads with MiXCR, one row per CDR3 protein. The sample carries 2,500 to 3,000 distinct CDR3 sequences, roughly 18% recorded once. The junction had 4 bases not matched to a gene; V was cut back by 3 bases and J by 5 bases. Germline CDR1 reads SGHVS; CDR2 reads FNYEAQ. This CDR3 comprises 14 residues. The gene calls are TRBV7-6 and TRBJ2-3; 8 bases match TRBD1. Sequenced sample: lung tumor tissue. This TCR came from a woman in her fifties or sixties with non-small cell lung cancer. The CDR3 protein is CASSFGQGGDTQYF. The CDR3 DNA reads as TGTGCCAGCAGCTTTGGACAGGGTGGAGATACGCAGTATTTT.